This T cell receptor beta chain was profiled in a study of cytomegalovirus exposure and HLA in healthy donors. Primers: 60 Vbeta forward and 13 Jbeta reverse. Sequencing was performed with immunoSEQ multiplex PCR; in TCRdb, only in-frame clones are kept and a portion is missing. The data contain around 130,000 clones, around 80% of them singletons. Trimming cost V 4 bases and J 2 bases; bases outside gene matches: 13. CDR3 length: 17 amino acids. Germline lookup yields CDR1 SGHDN and CDR2 FVKESK. Input material: PBMCs. The sequence came from a man between 25 and 39 years old in good health and CMV-seronegative. The chain joins TRBV14 to TRBJ2-7; 8 nucleotides align to TRBD2. The CDR3 protein is CASSPNRGGPEAYEQYF. The DNA of the CDR3 is TGTGCCAGCAGCCCAAACCGGGGGGGCCCAGAGGCCTACGAGCAGTACTTC.